Presented here are 27 T cell receptor beta chains from one specimen sequenced in a study of CD8 T cells in ankylosing spondylitis. Study results and caveats: What appeared characteristic of ankylosing spondylitis blood was a TCR beta motif of about eight highly homologous variants.

For these receptors, no antigen is known. One entry per CDR3 protein, called by TCRdb with MiXCR from the 5' RACE reads. The sample includes under 550,000 distinct CDR3 sequences, roughly 27% of them seen just once. Sample: blood, either unsorted or a sorted T cell fraction (not recorded which). The source of these receptors is a male donor with ankylosing spondylitis.

This sequence joins TRBV27 and TRBJ2-5; 7 nucleotides line up with TRBD1. Germline lookup yields CDR1 MNHEY and CDR2 SMNVEV (reference sequence). V lost 8 bases, J lost 4 bases, and 7 bases stayed unmatched. This CDR3 contains 13 residues. The CDR3 coding sequence is TGTGCCAGCCATCGACAGGGTGGAGAGACCCAGTACTTC. Amino acid sequence: CASHRQGGETQYF.

This clonotype turned up a few times. The V call is TRBV5-1, the J call TRBJ2-1; 7 bases are shared with TRBD2. The CDR3 sequence is 14 residues long. CDR1 and CDR2 from the germline V gene are SGHRS and YFSETQ. The V and J ends lost 7 bases and 6 bases, in that order; junction bases with no gene match: 10. The DNA of the CDR3 is TGCGCCAGCTTATCGGGGGGTCATGGCAATGAGCAGTTCTTC. Translating gives CASLSGGHGNEQFF.

The rearrangement links TRBV27 to TRBJ2-3; D not certain. The CDR3 is 14 amino acids. V was pared by 3 bases and J by 0 bases, with 7 bases between. The V gene's germline CDR1 is MNHEY and CDR2 SMNVEV (reference sequence). The CDR3 DNA follows: TGTGCCAGCAGTTTCTGGGCTAGCACAGATACGCAGTATTTT. Translated, it gives CASSFWASTDTQYF.

This sequence joins TRBV24-1 and TRBJ2-5; no clear D gene. This CDR3 is 14 amino acids long. Trimming pared 1 base from V and 2 bases from J, leaving 7 bases between. CDR1 is KGHDR, CDR2 SFDVKD, per germline. The CDR3 protein is CATSDFYRQETQYF. The CDR3 DNA is TGTGCCACCAGTGATTTCTACAGACAAGAGACCCAGTACTTC.

This clonotype has only a few counts. CDR3 nucleotide sequence: TGTGCCAGCAGTTACTCGAGTGACCAAGCTTTCTTT. This sequence encodes CASSYSSDQAFF. The rearrangement links TRBV6-5 to TRBJ1-1; D unresolved. This CDR3 has 12 amino acids. In germline, CDR1 is MNHEY, CDR2 SVGAGI. Deletions cut 0 bases from V and 9 bases from J, with 8 bases between.

This clonotype was recorded a few times. V gene TRBV10-3 combines with J gene TRBJ2-2; 7 nucleotides agree with TRBD1. The CDR3 runs to 17 residues. J lost 2 bases, V lost 6 bases, and 12 bases had no gene match. The germline V gene has CDR1 ENHRY and CDR2 SYGVKD. The CDR3 region has the DNA TGTGCCATCAGCGGACCCTCCGGGACAGTCAACACCGGGGAGCTGTTTTTT. Residues: CAISGPSGTVNTGELFF.

The rearrangement uses TRBV29-1 and TRBJ2-1; 7 nucleotides align to TRBD2. CDR3 length equals 13 residues. Germline values: CDR1 SQVTM, CDR2 ANQGSEA. Trimming at V came to 6 bases and at J to 4 bases, leaving 6 bases not matched to a gene. CDR3 sequence (DNA): TGCAGCGTCTCCGGGAGGAATTACAATGAGCAGTTCTTC. Its translation: CSVSGRNYNEQFF.

V gene TRBV20-1 combines with J gene TRBJ2-3, with D perhaps TRBD1 (6 bases). The CDR3 extends over 17 amino acids. Germline CDR1 reads DFQATT; CDR2 reads SNEGSKA (reference sequence). Trimming shortened V by 6 bases and J by 0 bases, and 22 bases separated the two germline ends. CDR3 bases: TGCAGTGCCACTGTTGACCGGACAGCAATTAGCACAGATACGCAGTATTTT. The encoded protein is CSATVDRTAISTDTQYF.

This clonotype has only a few counts. This sequence joins TRBV3-1 and TRBJ1-3; TRBD1 might be the D (6 bases). CDR1 LGHDT and CDR2 YNNKEL come from the germline V gene (reference sequence). CDR3 length equals 18 residues. The germline V and J ends were trimmed by 4 bases and 0 bases, with 19 bases remaining between them. In nucleotides, the CDR3 is TGTGCCAGCAGCCGAAGAAAAACGGGACAACTCTCTGGAAACACCATATATTTT. As protein: CASSRRKTGQLSGNTIYF.

The chain joins TRBV18 to TRBJ1-3, with unresolved D. V lost 0 bases to trimming and J lost 4 bases, with 7 bases between them. The CDR3 has 14 amino acids. Per germline, CDR1 KGHSH and CDR2 LQKENI. As DNA, the CDR3 is TGTGCCAGCTCACCACCCGGACGCGGAAACACCATATATTTT. Protein product: CASSPPGRGNTIYF.

A few counts support this clonotype. V and J are TRBV11-2 and TRBJ2-7; 9 bases align to TRBD1. With 1 base clipped from V and 2 bases from J, the junction kept 3 bases outside the gene matches. Germline CDR1 SGHAT, CDR2 FQNNGV. The CDR3 extends over 15 amino acids. In DNA form, the CDR3 reads TGTGCCAGCAGCTTAGGCCGGGACAGGGCCTACGAGCAGTACTTC. Its translation is CASSLGRDRAYEQYF.

This clonotype was observed a few times. The V call is TRBV5-1, the J call TRBJ2-5, with 9 nucleotides matching TRBD1. Germline V gene sequence: CDR1 SGHRS, CDR2 YFSETQ. The CDR3 sequence is 16 residues long. After removal of 1 base from V and 2 bases from J, the junction contained 6 bases not matched to a gene. The CDR3 DNA is TGCGCCAGCAGCTTGATTTGGGGGACAGGGCAAGAGACCCAGTACTTC. Protein sequence: CASSLIWGTGQETQYF.

There are a few counts of this clonotype. The genes are TRBV5-1 and TRBJ1-1, with D unresolved. The V gene's germline CDR1 is SGHRS and CDR2 YFSETQ. The V and J ends lost 5 bases and 0 bases respectively, with 17 bases between them. CDR3 size: 16 residues. CDR3 region: CASSPAVDIMNTEAFF. The CDR3 nucleotides read TGCGCCAGCAGTCCAGCAGTAGATATTATGAACACTGAAGCTTTCTTT. The full variable domain, with the rest looked up from reference TRBV5-1 and TRBJ1-1, is KAGVTQTPRYLIKTRGQQVTLSCSPISGHRSVSWYQQTPGQGLQFLFEYFSETQRNKGNFPGRFSGRQFSNSRSEMNVSTLELGDSALYLCASSPAVDIMNTEAFFGQGTRLTVV.

In this sample, this clonotype turned up a few times. This chain uses TRBV2 with TRBJ2-2; D not certain. The germline CDR1 and CDR2 sequences are SNHLY and FYNNEI. CDR3 length: 15 residues. The V and J ends lost 6 bases and 4 bases respectively, with 15 bases between them. The CDR3 here is CASSPSPRGTGELFF. As DNA, the CDR3 is TGTGCCAGCAGCCCTTCCCCGCGTGGCACCGGGGAGCTGTTTTTT.

In DNA form, the CDR3 reads TGCGCCAGCAGCGCGGGGGGCTCGAGCTCCTACGAGCAGTACTTC. Encoded protein: CASSAGGSSSYEQYF. This chain uses TRBV5-1 with TRBJ2-7, with TRBD2 matching 8 bases. The V gene's germline CDR1 is SGHRS and CDR2 YFSETQ. CDR3 length equals 15 residues. J was trimmed by 0 bases and V by 4 bases; bases with no gene match: 6.

As to this clonotype: One end of the junction is discordant with germline, which a read error may explain. The chain joins TRBV25-1 to TRBJ1-2, with a weak D call TRBD1 (6 bases). In germline, CDR1 is MGHDK, CDR2 SYGVNS. The CDR3 has 11 residues. The chain's CDR3 is CASRTQGPVYF. The CDR3 region has the DNA TGTGCCAGCAGGACACAGGGCCCGGTTTACTTC.

This clonotype appeared a few times. The gene calls are TRBV20-1 and TRBJ2-3; the match to TRBD2 covers 8 bases. V lost 6 bases, J lost 0 bases, and 8 bases stayed unmatched. The CDR3 runs 15 residues. Germline loops: CDR1 DFQATT, CDR2 SNEGSKA (reference sequence). The CDR3 nucleotides are TGCAGTGCCGAAACCGGGACTAGAAGCACAGATACGCAGTATTTT. It is translated as CSAETGTRSTDTQYF.

This clonotype turned up a few times. The chain uses TRBV7-9 and TRBJ1-4; maybe TRBD1 (6 bases). The V end was cut by 4 bases, the J end by 5 bases, with 11 bases between. CDR3 size: 14 residues. Germline values: CDR1 SEHNR, CDR2 FQNEAQ (reference sequence). The CDR3 DNA sequence: TGTGCCAGCAGCTCCGGGACATCCAATGAAAAACTGTTTTTT. This codes for CASSSGTSNEKLFF.

This chain uses TRBV2 with TRBJ2-1; D remains ambiguous. V dropped 3 bases and J dropped 9 bases, with 18 bases sitting between them. CDR1 is SNHLY, CDR2 FYNNEI, per germline. This CDR3 contains 15 residues. The CDR3 DNA reads as TGTGCCAGCAGTGAGAGTTATAGTTCCCCTACTGAGCAGTTCTTC. Translated: CASSESYSSPTEQFF. The full variable domain, with the rest looked up from reference TRBV2 and TRBJ2-1, is EPEVTQTPSHQVTQMGQEVILRCVPISNHLYFYWYRQILGQKVEFLVSFYNNEISEKSEIFDDQFSVERPDGSNFTLKIRSTKLEDSAMYFCASSESYSSPTEQFFGPGTRLTVL.

The J gene is TRBJ2-3, the V gene TRBV7-2, with a tentative D call TRBD2 (5 bases). The V gene lost 5 bases and the J gene lost 11 bases, with 14 bases spanning the gap. Germline CDR1 and CDR2: SGHTA and FQGNSA. The length of the CDR3 is 12 residues. CDR3 sequence: CASSRAGREQYF. CDR3 nucleotide sequence: TGTGCCAGCAGCCGGGCCGGCCGGGAGCAGTATTTT. The variable domain in full, completed from reference TRBV7-2 and TRBJ2-3, reads GAGVSQSPSNKVTEKGKDVELRCDPISGHTALYWYRQSLGQGLEFLIYFQGNSAPDKSGLPSDRFSAERTGGSVSTLTIQRTQQEDSAVYLCASSRAGREQYFGPGTRLTVL.

Only a few counts were recorded for this clonotype. This chain links TRBV10-3 with TRBJ1-1; D is undetermined. Deletions cut 4 bases from V and 1 base from J, with 13 bases between. From germline, CDR1 is ENHRY and CDR2 SYGVKD. The CDR3 spans 15 residues. CDR3 DNA: TGTGCCATCAGTGGATCGGGTCTGGGGAACACTGAAGCTTTCTTT. This gives the protein CAISGSGLGNTEAFF.

V is TRBV12-3 or TRBV12-4 and J is TRBJ1-6; TRBD1 agrees at 7 bases. The ends lost 2 bases at V and 3 bases at J; junction bases unmatched: 1. The CDR3 sequence is 15 residues long. The chain's CDR3 is CASSLRDSYNSPLHF. The CDR3, as DNA: TGTGCCAGCAGTTTAAGGGACAGCTATAATTCACCCCTCCACTTT.

V usage is TRBV7-2 and J usage is TRBJ2-7; D might be TRBD2 (5 bases). V was pared by 8 bases and J by 2 bases, with 13 bases between. CDR3 length: 13 amino acids. CDR1 is SGHTA and CDR2 is FQGNSA in the germline V gene. The CDR3, as DNA: TGTGCCAGCGCCGAGGGCACCGCCTACGAGCAGTACTTC. Amino acid sequence: CASAEGTAYEQYF.

The chain employs TRBV12-5 and TRBJ2-2, with TRBD1 matching 7 bases. CDR3 length: 15 amino acids. The germline V gene encodes CDR1 LGHNT and CDR2 FRNRAP. The V segment lost 4 bases and the J segment 2 bases; nucleotides outside the gene matches: 4. The CDR3 here is CASGSWTGNTGELFF. The CDR3 bases are TGTGCTAGTGGTTCATGGACAGGTAACACCGGGGAGCTGTTTTTT.

This clonotype was counted a few times. This chain links TRBV29-1 with TRBJ2-5, with 7 bases matching TRBD2. The CDR3 runs 12 residues. The trim removed 6 bases at V and 5 bases at J, leaving 6 bases unmatched. The V gene's germline CDR1 is SQVTM and CDR2 ANQGSEA. CDR3: CSVGAGEETQYF. DNA for the CDR3: TGCAGCGTAGGGGCGGGAGAGGAGACCCAGTACTTC.

This chain links TRBV29-1 with TRBJ2-1, with D maybe TRBD2 (6 bases). This CDR3 comprises 13 residues. Germline CDR1 SQVTM, CDR2 ANQGSEA. V lost 5 bases and J lost 1, with 9 bases in between. The CDR3 nucleotides are TGCAGCGTTCGGGGGAGGTCCTACAATGAGCAGTTCTTC. It encodes CSVRGRSYNEQFF.

The sample holds a few counts of this clonotype. The rearrangement links TRBV20-1 to TRBJ2-3, with 10 positions matching TRBD2. The CDR3 is made up of 17 amino acids. The germline CDR1 and CDR2 sequences are DFQATT and SNEGSKA (reference sequence). V lost 0 bases and J lost 1; bases outside the gene matches: 7. CDR3 sequence: CSARDSRGTSGTDTQYF. The DNA for the CDR3 is TGCAGTGCTAGAGATTCACGGGGGACTAGCGGCACAGATACGCAGTATTTT.